This T cell receptor (beta chain) came from a study of blood T cell repertoires in COVID-19. The data were produced by immunoSEQ multiplex PCR, yet TCRdb's version contains in-frame clones alone and is incomplete. The repertoire holds approximately 200,000 clones, with roughly nine tenths as singletons. V lost 2 bases, J lost 7 bases, and 7 bases stayed unmatched. The CDR3 is made up of 15 amino acids. Germline V gene lookup returns CDR1 MNHEY and CDR2 SVGAGI. Specimen: peripheral blood. The sequence derives from a woman in her thirties with active or convalescent COVID-19. The V call is TRBV6-5, the J call TRBJ1-4; 7 bases align to TRBD1. The CDR3 loop is CASSYLGQAGEKLFF. CDR3 nucleotide sequence: TGTGCCAGCAGTTACCTAGGACAGGCGGGTGAAAAACTGTTTTTT.